The 4 T cell receptor beta chains below all came from one sample that was sequenced in a study of human T cells and chemical hapten exposure. Time point defined: patch test 3, about 24 weeks after DPC sensitization. The treatment is: therapeutic diphenylcyclopropenone sensitization with weekly scalp DPC. TCRdb independently ran MiXCR on the RACE reads; one entry per CDR3 protein. The sample has over 70,000 distinct CDR3 sequences, roughly 11% seen once. The sequences come from whole blood, collected in connection with sensitization to the hapten diphenylcyclopropenone (DPC). These receptors all stem from a woman in her twenties or thirties with alopecia areata. Some clones in this sample may be carry-over from other donors' samples.

The chain uses TRBV29-1 and TRBJ2-2; D is possibly TRBD2 (5 bases). Germline V gives CDR1 SQVTM, CDR2 ANQGSEA. The CDR3 totals 14 residues. The V end lost 3 bases, the J end lost 1 base, and 9 bases lay between the germline ends. CDR3 region: CSVEASGNTGELFF. The CDR3 nucleotides read TGCAGCGTTGAGGCCAGCGGGAACACCGGGGAGCTGTTTTTT.

The chain is built from TRBV7-2 and TRBJ1-4; D remains unclear. The germline V gene encodes CDR1 SGHTA and CDR2 FQGNSA. CDR3 length: 14 residues. V shed 2 bases and J shed 4 bases, with 8 bases lying between them. For the CDR3, the DNA is TGTGCCAGCAGCTTACACAGAAATAATGAAAAACTGTTTTTT. This sequence encodes CASSLHRNNEKLFF.

The chain has TRBV18 and TRBJ2-7; D is possibly TRBD2 (5 bases). Germline values: CDR1 KGHSH, CDR2 LQKENI. The CDR3 extends over 17 amino acids. Trimming left V 1 base short and J 3 bases short, with 19 bases between. CDR3 amino acids: CASSPRPPPGSFYEQYF. DNA of the CDR3: TGTGCCAGCTCACCACGCCCGCCGCCGGGATCATTCTACGAGCAGTACTTC.

This clonotype was detected only a few times. This rearrangement joins TRBV5-5 to TRBJ1-1; TRBD1 matches at 9 bases. Germline V gene lookup returns CDR1 SGHKS and CDR2 YYEKEE (reference sequence). The junction had 2 bases not matched to a gene; V was cut back by 0 bases and J by 5 bases. The CDR3 runs to 14 residues. The CDR3 bases are TGTGCCAGCAGCTTGGAGGGACAGGGTACTGAAGCTTTCTTT. It yields the protein CASSLEGQGTEAFF.